This T cell receptor beta chain was identified during a study of a mutant IDH1 vaccine in newly diagnosed glioma. Study summary: Beforehand, treatment had been radiotherapy, temozolomide, or both; the majority received both.

Time point noted: week 5, during vaccination. Each vaccine dose was 300 ug of mutant IDH1 20-mer peptide, with topical imiquimod. Trimming took 3 bases from V and 6 from J, leaving 16 bases between them. Germline V gives CDR1 SGHKS, CDR2 YYEKEE (reference sequence). The CDR3 runs 15 residues. With respect to this clone: As yet, its antigen is unknown.

Some clones are missing from TCRdb's copy, which holds only in-frame ones; the method was immunoSEQ multiplex PCR. The sample comprises 40,000 to 60,000 clones, roughly 73% of which are singletons, and less than 2% rests with the top ten. The sequencing here drew on PBMCs, taken from a glioma patient whose treatment included an IDH1 peptide vaccine. The sequence was collected from a woman in her thirties or forties with glioma. The V call is TRBV5-5, the J call TRBJ2-4, with TRBD1 as a possible D gene (6 bases). The CDR3 is CASSSQGSLINIQYF. CDR3 in DNA: TGTGCCAGCAGCTCACAGGGCTCTCTAATAAACATTCAGTACTTC.